Sequencing of this T cell receptor beta chain was carried out in a study of blood T cell repertoires in COVID-19. This CDR3 region has 14 residues. CDR1 MGHRA and CDR2 YSYEKL come from the germline V gene. V gave up 8 bases and J gave up 6 bases, with 18 bases separating them. Libraries were prepared by immunoSEQ multiplex PCR; TCRdb keeps only in-frame clonotypes and omits some of them. The top ten clones hold approximately 1.2% of a sample with some 390,000 clones, around 89% of them seen once. The chain combines TRBV4-1 with TRBJ2-3; TRBD2 is a possible D gene (5 bases). The source of this sequence is a man aged 25 to 40 who had recovered from COVID-19. Sample: PBMCs or T cells enriched from blood (not recorded which). This CDR3 reads CASSGSPPSDTQYF. CDR3 sequence (DNA): TGCGCCAGCTCGGGGAGTCCCCCCTCCGATACGCAGTATTTT.